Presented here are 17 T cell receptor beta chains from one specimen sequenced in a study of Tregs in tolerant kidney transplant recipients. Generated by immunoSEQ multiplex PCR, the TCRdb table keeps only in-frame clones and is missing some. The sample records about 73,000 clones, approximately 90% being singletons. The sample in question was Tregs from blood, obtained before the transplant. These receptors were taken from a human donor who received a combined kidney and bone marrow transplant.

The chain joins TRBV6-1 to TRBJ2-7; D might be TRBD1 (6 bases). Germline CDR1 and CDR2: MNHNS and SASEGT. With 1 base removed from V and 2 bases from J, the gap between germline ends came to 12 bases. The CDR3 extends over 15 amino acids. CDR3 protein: CASSEEGVNPYEQYF. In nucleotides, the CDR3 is TGTGCCAGCAGTGAAGAGGGGGTTAACCCCTACGAGCAGTACTTC.

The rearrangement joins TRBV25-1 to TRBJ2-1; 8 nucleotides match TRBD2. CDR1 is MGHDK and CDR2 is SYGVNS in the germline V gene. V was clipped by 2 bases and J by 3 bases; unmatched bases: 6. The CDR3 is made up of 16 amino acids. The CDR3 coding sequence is TGTGCCAGCAGTGAAGGTGGGCTAGCGGGCTACAATGAGCAGTTCTTC. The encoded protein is CASSEGGLAGYNEQFF.

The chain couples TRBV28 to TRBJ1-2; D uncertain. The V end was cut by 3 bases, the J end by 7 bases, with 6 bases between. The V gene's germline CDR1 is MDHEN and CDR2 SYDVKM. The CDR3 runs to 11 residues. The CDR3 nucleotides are TGTGCCAGCAGTTTTGTGGGTGGCTACACCTTC. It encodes CASSFVGGYTF.

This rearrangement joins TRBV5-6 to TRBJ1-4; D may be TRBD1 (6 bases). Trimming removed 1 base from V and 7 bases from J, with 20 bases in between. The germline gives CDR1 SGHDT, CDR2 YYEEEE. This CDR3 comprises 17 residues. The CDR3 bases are TGTGCCAGCAGCTTGTTCAAAGGTTTGGGGGGCGGTGAAAAACTGTTTTTT. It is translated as CASSLFKGLGGGEKLFF.

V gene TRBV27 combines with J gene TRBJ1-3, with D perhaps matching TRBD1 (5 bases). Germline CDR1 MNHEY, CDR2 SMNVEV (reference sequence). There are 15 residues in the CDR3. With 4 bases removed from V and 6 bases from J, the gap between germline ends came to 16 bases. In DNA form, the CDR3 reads TGTGCCAGCAGTTCGTACTCGGGGCCAACAAACACCATATATTTT. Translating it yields CASSSYSGPTNTIYF.

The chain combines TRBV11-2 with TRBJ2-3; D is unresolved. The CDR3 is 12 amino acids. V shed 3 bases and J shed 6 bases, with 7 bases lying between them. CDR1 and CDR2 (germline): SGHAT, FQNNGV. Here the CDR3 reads CASSFSGDTQYF. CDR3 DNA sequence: TGTGCCAGCAGCTTTTCCGGGGATACGCAGTATTTT.

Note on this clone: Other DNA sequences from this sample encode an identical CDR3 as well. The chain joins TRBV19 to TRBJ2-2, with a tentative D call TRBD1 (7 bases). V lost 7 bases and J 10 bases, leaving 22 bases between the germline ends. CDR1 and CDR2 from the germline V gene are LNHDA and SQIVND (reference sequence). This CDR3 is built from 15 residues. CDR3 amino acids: CASKSATRGREELFF. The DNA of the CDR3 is TGTGCCAGTAAGTCGGCAACAAGGGGGCGGGAGGAGCTGTTTTTT.

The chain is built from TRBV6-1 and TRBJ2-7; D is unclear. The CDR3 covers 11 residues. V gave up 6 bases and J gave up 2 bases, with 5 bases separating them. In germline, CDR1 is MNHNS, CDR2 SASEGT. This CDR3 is CASSATYEQYF. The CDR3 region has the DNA TGTGCCAGCAGCGCGACCTACGAGCAGTACTTC.

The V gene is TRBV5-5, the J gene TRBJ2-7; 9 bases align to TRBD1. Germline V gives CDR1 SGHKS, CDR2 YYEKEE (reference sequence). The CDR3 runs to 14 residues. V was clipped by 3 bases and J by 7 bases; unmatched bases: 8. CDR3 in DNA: TGTGCCAGCAGCTCCGGGACAGGGCTCTGGGAGCAGTACTTC. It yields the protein CASSSGTGLWEQYF.

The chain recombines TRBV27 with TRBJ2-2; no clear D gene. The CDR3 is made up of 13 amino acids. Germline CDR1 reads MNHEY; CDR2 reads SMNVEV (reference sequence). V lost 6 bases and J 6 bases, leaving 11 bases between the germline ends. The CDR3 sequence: CASSRDWAGELFF. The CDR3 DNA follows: TGTGCCAGCAGCCGAGACTGGGCCGGGGAGCTGTTTTTT.

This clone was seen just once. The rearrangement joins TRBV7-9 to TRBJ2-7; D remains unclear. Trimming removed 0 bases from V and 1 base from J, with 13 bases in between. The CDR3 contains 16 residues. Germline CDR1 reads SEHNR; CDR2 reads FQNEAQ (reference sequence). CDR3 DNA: TGTGCCAGCAGCTTAGCCTCGCCGAGAGAATCCTACGAGCAGTACTTC. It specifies CASSLASPRESYEQYF.

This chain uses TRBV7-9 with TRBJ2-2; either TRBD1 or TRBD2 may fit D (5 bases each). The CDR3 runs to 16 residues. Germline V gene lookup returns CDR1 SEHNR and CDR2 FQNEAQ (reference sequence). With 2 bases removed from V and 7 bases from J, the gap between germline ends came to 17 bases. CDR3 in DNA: TGTGCCAGCAGCTTATCAACGGGGCCGGCTAACGGGGAGCTGTTTTTT. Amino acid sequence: CASSLSTGPANGELFF.

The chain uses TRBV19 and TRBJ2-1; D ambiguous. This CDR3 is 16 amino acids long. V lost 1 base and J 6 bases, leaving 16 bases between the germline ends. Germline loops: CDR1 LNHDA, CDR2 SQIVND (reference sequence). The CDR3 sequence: CASSIGRFLSSNEQFF. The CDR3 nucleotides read TGTGCCAGTAGTATAGGGCGGTTCCTAAGCTCCAATGAGCAGTTCTTC.

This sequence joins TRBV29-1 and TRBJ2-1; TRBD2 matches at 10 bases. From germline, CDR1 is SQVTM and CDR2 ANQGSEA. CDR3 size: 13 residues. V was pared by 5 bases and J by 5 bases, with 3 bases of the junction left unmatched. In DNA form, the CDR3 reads TGCAGCGTTAGCGGGAGGGCCGACAATGAGCAGTTCTTC. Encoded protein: CSVSGRADNEQFF.

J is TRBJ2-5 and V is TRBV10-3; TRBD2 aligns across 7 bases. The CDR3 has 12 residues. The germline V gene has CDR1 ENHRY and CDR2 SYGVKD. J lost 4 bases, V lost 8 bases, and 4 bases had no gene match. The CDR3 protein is CAIGEGVETQYF. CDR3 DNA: TGTGCCATCGGGGAGGGAGTAGAGACCCAGTACTTC.

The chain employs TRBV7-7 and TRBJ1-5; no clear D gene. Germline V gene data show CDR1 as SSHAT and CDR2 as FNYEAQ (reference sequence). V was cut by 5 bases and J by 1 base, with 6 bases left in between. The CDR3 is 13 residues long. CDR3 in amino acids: CASSIDSNQPQHF. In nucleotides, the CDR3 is TGTGCCAGCAGCATCGACAGCAATCAGCCCCAGCATTTT.

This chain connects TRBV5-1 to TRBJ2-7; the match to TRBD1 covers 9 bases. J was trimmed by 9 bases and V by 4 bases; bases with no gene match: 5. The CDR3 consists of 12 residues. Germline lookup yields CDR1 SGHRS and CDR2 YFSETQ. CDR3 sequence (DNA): TGCGCCAGCAGCCTGGGACAGGGAAGGCAGTACTTC. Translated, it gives CASSLGQGRQYF. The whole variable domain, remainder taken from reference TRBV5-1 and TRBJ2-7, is KAGVTQTPRYLIKTRGQQVTLSCSPISGHRSVSWYQQTPGQGLQFLFEYFSETQRNKGNFPGRFSGRQFSNSRSEMNVSTLELGDSALYLCASSLGQGRQYFGPGTRLTVT.